This T cell receptor (beta chain) was found in a study of blood T cell repertoires in COVID-19. Across the whole study: The United States, Italy and Spain supplied acute and convalescent COVID-19 samples. Sources were T cells, B-cell-depleted T cells, or PBMCs; the material itself was cDNA or gDNA.

Original data processing: The assay estimated nucleated cells by amplifying reference gene primers. Generated by immunoSEQ multiplex PCR, the TCRdb table keeps only in-frame clones and is missing some. For V, J and clone size, that table is used; D and trimming come from the DNA. This sample has over 60,000 clones, with around 74% found just once. Enrolment of Seattle patients took place during active infection, and they were followed longitudinally. This clone was observed a few times. V was pared by 5 bases and J by 2 bases, with 14 bases of the junction left unmatched. Germline values: CDR1 SGHAT, CDR2 FQNNGV. This CDR3 comprises 18 residues.

The rearrangement uses TRBV11-2 and TRBJ1-3; 8 bases align to TRBD1. The sample taken for sequencing was peripheral blood. This TCR came from a man aged 60 to 75 with COVID-19, enrolled during active disease. The CDR3 region has the DNA TGTGCCAGCAGCGGCACCGACCCCCAGGGGGCTCCTGGAAACACCATATATTTT. Protein sequence: CASSGTDPQGAPGNTIYF.